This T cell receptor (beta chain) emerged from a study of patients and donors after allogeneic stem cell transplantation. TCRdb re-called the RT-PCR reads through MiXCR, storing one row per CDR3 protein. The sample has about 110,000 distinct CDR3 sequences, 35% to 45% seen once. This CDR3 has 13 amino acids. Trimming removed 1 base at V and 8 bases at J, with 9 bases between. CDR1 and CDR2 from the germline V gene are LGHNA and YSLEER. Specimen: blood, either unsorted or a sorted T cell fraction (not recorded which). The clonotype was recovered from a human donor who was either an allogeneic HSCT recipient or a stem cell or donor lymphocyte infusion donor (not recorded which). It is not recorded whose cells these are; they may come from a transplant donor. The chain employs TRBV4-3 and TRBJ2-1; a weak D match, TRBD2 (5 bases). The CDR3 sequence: CASSQGEGDEQFF. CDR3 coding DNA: TGCGCCAGCAGCCAAGGAGAGGGAGATGAGCAGTTCTTC.